The table lists the clone carrying this T cell receptor (beta chain) with a few counts. Its antigen is not identified. These data are taken from a study of OX40 agonist ivuxolimab in advanced cancers. Measured with immunoSEQ multiplex PCR; TCRdb has only the in-frame clones, and not every one. Here the sample spans about 110,000 clones, 75% to 95% being singletons. V shed 4 bases and J 5 bases; nucleotides not matched to a gene: 2. Germline V lookup: CDR1 LGHNA, CDR2 YSLEER. The CDR3 has 14 amino acids. Study conclusions and caveats: The 0.1-3.0 mg/kg partial responders had among the lowest clonal expansion.

The sequence derives from an adult with an advanced solid tumor such as melanoma, head and neck, liver or kidney cancer. This specimen was CD4+ or CD8+ T cells sorted from blood, taken in a trial of the OX40 agonist ivuxolimab. The rearrangement uses TRBV4-3 and TRBJ2-5; TRBD1 matches 12 bases. CDR3 in amino acids: CASSPGTGGETQYF. DNA of the CDR3: TGCGCCAGCAGCCCCGGGACAGGGGGCGAGACCCAGTACTTC.